Below, one T cell receptor beta chain is given with its context. What it recognizes is unknown. This sample is drawn from a study of shared clonotypes between healthy human individuals. Notes on the study in general: Genetic and exposure-history diversity was limited by the small donor number.

Naive-designated CD8 cells lacked CD45RO, were positively enriched for CCR7, and omitted terminally differentiated effector memory CD45RA+ cells. At deep level, the assay was performed. Repertoires were generated with immunoSEQ multiplex PCR, while TCRdb's copy carries only in-frame clones and drops some. The repertoire consists of 2 million to 2.5 million clones, with under 95% occurring once and the leading ten covering more than 1.5%. Material: naive CD8+ T cells from PBMCs. The sequence came from a man younger than 35 in good health. Some clones in this sample may be carry-over from other donors' samples.

Here the CDR3 reads CASSLLSGLAANEQFF. The CDR3 DNA sequence: TGTGCCAGCTCACTTTTATCGGGTCTAGCGGCTAATGAGCAGTTCTTC. V usage is TRBV18 and J usage is TRBJ2-1; TRBD2 agrees at 7 bases. The CDR3 runs 16 residues. Germline V gives CDR1 KGHSH, CDR2 LQKENI. Trimming at V came to 4 bases and at J to 7 bases, leaving 13 bases not matched to a gene.